The 27 T cell receptor beta chains listed next were all sequenced from one sample in a study of T cell clones after liver transplantation (dated by TCRdb to the late 2010s). The method behind the library was the immunoSEQ multiplex PCR assay. The immuneACCESS repertoire file appears here via TCRdb, limited to in-frame rearrangements. These files lack a portion of the clones; in checked studies, under half of the deficit traces to unresolved V genes, and the cause of the others is not known. The table for this sample lists around 43,000 clones; 86% of them were counted only once. Of the sample, 2.5% is held by the ten largest clones. The sequenced sample was CD4+ T cells from blood, obtained 24 months after liver transplant. These receptors all stem from a human patient who received a liver transplant. Some T cells may derive from the graft donor when a transplant has been performed.

The V gene is TRBV27, the J gene TRBJ2-2; D might be TRBD1 (5 bases). This CDR3 spans 15 amino acids. Germline CDR1 MNHEY, CDR2 SMNVEV (reference sequence). V was shortened by 2 bases and J by 3 bases, with 10 bases between the two germline ends. The CDR3 region is CASSLNRLDTGELFF. The CDR3 DNA sequence: TGTGCCAGCAGTTTAAACAGGTTGGACACCGGGGAGCTGTTTTTT.

The chain is built from TRBV5-1 and TRBJ2-7, with 9 bases matching TRBD1. The CDR3 is 15 amino acids. Losses at the gene ends were 4 bases for V and 4 bases for J; bases not matched to a gene: 9. CDR1 SGHRS and CDR2 YFSETQ come from the germline V gene. The CDR3 is CASSMGDRVGYEQYF. DNA for the CDR3: TGCGCCAGCAGCATGGGGGACAGGGTCGGATACGAGCAGTACTTC.

The chain joins TRBV6-1 to TRBJ1-1, with D perhaps TRBD1 (5 bases). The length of the CDR3 is 13 residues. V lost 5 bases and J 5 bases, leaving 12 bases between the germline ends. The germline V gene has CDR1 MNHNS and CDR2 SASEGT. The CDR3 nucleotides read TGTGCCAGCAGTCTCGGGGGAGGAACTGAAGCTTTCTTT. It yields the protein CASSLGGGTEAFF.

This chain connects TRBV7-3 to TRBJ2-5; tentatively, D is TRBD2 (6 bases). Germline CDR1 reads SGHTA; CDR2 reads FQGTGA. CDR3 length: 15 amino acids. V was clipped by 7 bases and J by 3 bases, with 18 bases between them. In DNA, the CDR3 is TGTGCCAGCATCATCGGGGGACTCAGAAAAGAGACCCAGTACTTC. This sequence encodes CASIIGGLRKETQYF. Full variable domain (rest looked up from reference TRBV7-3 and TRBJ2-5): GAGVSQTPSNKVTEKGKYVELRCDPISGHTALYWYRQSLGQGPEFLIYFQGTGAADDSGLPNDRFFAVRPEGSVSTLKIQRTERGDSAVYLCASIIGGLRKETQYFGPGTRLLVL.

The chain links TRBV30 to TRBJ1-2; possible D gene TRBD1, 6 bases. The ends were cut back, 0 bases at V and 8 bases at J, with 16 bases in the middle. Germline loops: CDR1 GTSNPN, CDR2 SVGIG (reference sequence). The CDR3 runs 14 residues. CDR3 in amino acids: CAWSVTARGAGYTF. CDR3 in DNA: TGTGCCTGGAGTGTTACCGCAAGGGGGGCCGGCTACACCTTC.

To note about this clone: One end of the junction fails to match germline, which may point to a read error. This chain uses TRBV18 with TRBJ2-7; 9 bases match TRBD1. CDR1 and CDR2 from the germline V gene are KGHSH and LQKENI. CDR3 length: 13 amino acids. CDR3 residues: CASSPPKRDRVIF. DNA for the CDR3: TGTGCCAGCTCACCACCGAAAAGGGACAGGGTAATCTTC. Supplemented by reference TRBV18 and TRBJ2-7, the full variable domain reads NAGVMQNPRHLVRRRGQEARLRCSPMKGHSHVYWYRQLPEEGLKFMVYLQKENIIDESGMPKERFSAEFPKEGPSILRIQQVVRGDSAAYFCASSPPKRDRVIFGPGTRLTVT.

The J gene is TRBJ1-5, the V gene TRBV7-8, with D tentatively TRBD1 (6 bases). V was trimmed by 5 bases and J by 6 bases, leaving 17 bases between them. The length of the CDR3 is 15 residues. CDR1 and CDR2 from the germline V gene are SGHVS and FQNEAQ. CDR3 bases: TGTGCCAGCAGCCCCCAAAGGGGGGCAAGTCAGCCCCAGCATTTT. It yields the protein CASSPQRGASQPQHF.

CDR3 in DNA: TGTGCCAGCAGTGGGGGTAGCTTGGAGACCCAGTACTTC. The encoded protein is CASSGGSLETQYF. The chain links TRBV2 to TRBJ2-5; D unclear. CDR3 length equals 13 residues. V shed 4 bases and J shed 5 bases, with 11 bases lying between them. Germline lookup yields CDR1 SNHLY and CDR2 FYNNEI. Full variable domain (missing parts from reference TRBV2 and TRBJ2-5): EPEVTQTPSHQVTQMGQEVILRCVPISNHLYFYWYRQILGQKVEFLVSFYNNEISEKSEIFDDQFSVERPDGSNFTLKIRSTKLEDSAMYFCASSGGSLETQYFGPGTRLLVL.

In this sample, this clone turned up once. The J gene is TRBJ2-7, the V gene TRBV6-6; D is undetermined. The CDR3 has 8 amino acids. The V end lost 7 bases, the J end lost 5 bases, and 0 bases lay between the germline ends. Germline lookup yields CDR1 MNHNY and CDR2 SVGAGI (reference sequence). The CDR3 DNA sequence: TGTGCCAGCAACGAGCAGTACTTC. This gives the protein CASNEQYF.

The rearrangement links TRBV7-6 to TRBJ2-1, with D possibly being TRBD1 (6 bases). Germline V gene data show CDR1 as SGHVS and CDR2 as FNYEAQ. Trimming pared 2 bases from V and 7 bases from J, leaving 9 bases between. CDR3 length: 13 residues. CDR3 DNA: TGTGCCAGCAGCTTAACGACAGGAAATGAGCAGTTCTTC. This gives the protein CASSLTTGNEQFF.

V usage is TRBV7-2 and J usage is TRBJ2-7, with TRBD2 identical over 11 bases. Germline V gene sequence: CDR1 SGHTA, CDR2 FQGNSA. V lost 4 bases and J lost 3; bases outside the gene matches: 5. The CDR3 spans 15 residues. This chain's CDR3 is CASSYLAGGNYEQYF. The CDR3, as DNA: TGTGCCAGCAGCTACCTAGCGGGAGGAAACTACGAGCAGTACTTC.

The V call is TRBV7-2, the J call TRBJ2-3, with a weak D call TRBD2 (5 bases). Trimming stripped 3 bases from V and 5 bases from J, with 15 bases between. Germline loops: CDR1 SGHTA, CDR2 FQGNSA. This CDR3 contains 15 residues. CDR3 amino acids: CASSFWAPGKDTQYF. For the CDR3, the DNA is TGTGCCAGCAGCTTTTGGGCCCCCGGGAAAGATACGCAGTATTTT.

The rearrangement links TRBV5-1 to TRBJ2-7; 12 positions agree with TRBD2. Germline values: CDR1 SGHRS, CDR2 YFSETQ. The CDR3 loop spans 16 amino acids. V shed 4 bases and J 6 bases; nucleotides not matched to a gene: 11. Here the CDR3 DNA reads TGCGCCAGCAGCGGGGGACTAGCGGGTCCCGTCGGCGAGCAGTACTTC. Translation gives CASSGGLAGPVGEQYF.

This chain uses TRBV5-1 with TRBJ2-7, with TRBD1 matching over 7 bases. J lost 5 bases, V lost 6 bases, and 14 bases had no gene match. This CDR3 is built from 15 residues. Germline CDR1 SGHRS, CDR2 YFSETQ. CDR3 DNA: TGCGCCAGCAACCACAGGGGCCCCTCAGATAACGAGCAGTACTTC. Its translation is CASNHRGPSDNEQYF.

V is TRBV7-2 and J is TRBJ1-3; D is unclear. The ends were cut back, 1 base at V and 6 bases at J, with 10 bases in the middle. Germline V gene lookup returns CDR1 SGHTA and CDR2 FQGNSA. The length of the CDR3 is 14 residues. The CDR3 DNA reads TGTGCCAGCAGCTTAGGGAATCCCTTAAACACCATATATTTT. Its translation: CASSLGNPLNTIYF.

The chain employs TRBV19 and TRBJ1-1; D is undetermined. V lost 7 bases, J lost 5 bases, and 8 bases lay in between. Germline V lookup: CDR1 LNHDA, CDR2 SQIVND (reference sequence). The CDR3 covers 11 residues. The CDR3 loop reads CASNSRTEAFF. For the CDR3, the DNA is TGTGCCAGTAACTCAAGGACTGAAGCTTTCTTT.

The chain recombines TRBV5-4 with TRBJ2-3; tentative D call: TRBD2 (5 bases). The CDR3 runs to 15 residues. Trimming shortened V by 4 bases and J by 1 base, and 13 bases separated the two germline ends. The germline V gene has CDR1 SGHNT and CDR2 YYREEE (reference sequence). Here the CDR3 reads CASSDGMRGTDTQYF. In DNA, the CDR3 is TGTGCCAGCAGCGACGGGATGAGGGGCACAGATACGCAGTATTTT.

The genes are TRBV28 and TRBJ2-7; 9 bases are shared with TRBD2. Germline V lookup: CDR1 MDHEN, CDR2 SYDVKM. V lost 7 bases, J lost 9 bases, and 7 bases stayed unmatched. This CDR3 is built from 12 residues. The CDR3 DNA reads as TGTGCCAGCAAGGCGGGAGGGGTGGCGCAGTACTTC. Protein sequence: CASKAGGVAQYF.

The chain is built from TRBV7-7 and TRBJ2-3, with D perhaps TRBD1 (5 bases). Germline V CDR1 and CDR2: SSHAT, FNYEAQ (reference sequence). V was cut by 5 bases and J by 2 bases, with 8 bases left in between. This CDR3 comprises 13 residues. The CDR3 reads CASSIGHTDTQYF. CDR3 bases: TGTGCCAGCAGCATCGGACACACAGATACGCAGTATTTT.

The chain recombines TRBV7-2 with TRBJ2-7; 8 bases align to TRBD1. The ends lost 0 bases at V and 3 bases at J; junction bases unmatched: 7. The CDR3 contains 16 residues. Germline V lookup: CDR1 SGHTA, CDR2 FQGNSA. The CDR3 loop reads CASSLASGDRSYEQYF. The CDR3 DNA reads as TGTGCCAGCAGCTTAGCTTCGGGGGACAGGAGCTACGAGCAGTACTTC.

The chain recombines TRBV5-1 with TRBJ1-1; 7 nucleotides align to TRBD1. This CDR3 comprises 15 residues. V lost 7 bases to trimming and J lost 6 bases; unmatched junction nucleotides: 15. Germline V gene sequence: CDR1 SGHRS, CDR2 YFSETQ. CDR3 residues: CASVGVTGVKAEAFF. The CDR3 bases are TGCGCCAGCGTGGGGGTAACAGGGGTGAAGGCTGAAGCTTTCTTT.

The chain recombines TRBV6-6 with TRBJ2-5; the D gene is possibly TRBD2 (5 bases). This CDR3 comprises 11 residues. The ends were cut back, 3 bases at V and 14 bases at J, with 13 bases in the middle. The V gene's germline CDR1 is MNHNY and CDR2 SVGAGI (reference sequence). This CDR3 reads CASSYGRGLYF. In DNA form, the CDR3 reads TGTGCCAGCAGTTATGGTAGAGGACTTTACTTC.

The chain carries TRBV7-9 and TRBJ1-1, with unresolved D. The germline CDR1 and CDR2 sequences are SEHNR and FQNEAQ (reference sequence). The CDR3 loop spans 14 amino acids. Trimming left V 4 bases short and J 0 bases short, with 9 bases between. CDR3 in amino acids: CASSSGVLNTEAFF. In DNA, the CDR3 is TGTGCCAGCAGCTCCGGGGTCCTGAACACTGAAGCTTTCTTT.

This clone appeared a single time. The chain carries TRBV18 and TRBJ2-7; 8 bases are a match to TRBD1. The germline V gene encodes CDR1 KGHSH and CDR2 LQKENI. V was clipped by 3 bases and J by 0 bases; unmatched bases: 7. This CDR3 has 16 residues. The CDR3 spells CASSPKDRVSSYEQYF. The CDR3 coding sequence is TGTGCCAGCTCACCTAAGGACAGGGTGAGCTCCTACGAGCAGTACTTC.

With respect to this clone: The germline gene is not matched at one end of the junction; a read error may be the cause. The genes are TRBV7-2 and TRBJ2-2; TRBD1 is a possible D gene (5 bases). The germline gives CDR1 SGHTA, CDR2 FQGNSA. This CDR3 is built from 14 residues. The CDR3 DNA reads TGTGCCAGCAGCGCCTCAGGGAACCCCGGGGAGCTGTTTTTT. It is translated as CASSASGNPGELFF. The full variable domain, rest sourced from reference TRBV7-2 and TRBJ2-2, is GAGVSQSPSNKVTEKGKDVELRCDPISGHTALYWYRQSLGQGLEFLIYFQGNSAPDKSGLPSDRFSAERTGGSVSTLTIQRTQQEDSAVYLCASSASGNPGELFFGEGSRLTVL.

This clone appeared a single time. The J gene is TRBJ1-5, the V gene TRBV18; D is undetermined. From germline, CDR1 is KGHSH and CDR2 LQKENI. The CDR3 totals 14 residues. The V gene lost 2 bases and the J gene lost 7 bases, with 12 bases spanning the gap. The chain's CDR3 is CASSPGREGQPQHF. CDR3 nucleotide sequence: TGTGCCAGCTCACCAGGAAGGGAGGGCCAGCCCCAGCATTTT.

The chain is built from TRBV6-5 and TRBJ2-1; a weak D match, TRBD2 (5 bases). Trimming left V 6 bases short and J 5 bases short, with 17 bases between. The germline CDR1 and CDR2 sequences are MNHEY and SVGAGI. The CDR3 is 15 residues long. Written as DNA, the CDR3 is TGTGCCAGCAGCCGGAGCGGAGCTCCCCACAATGAGCAGTTCTTC. Its translation is CASSRSGAPHNEQFF.